The entry below gives a single TCR beta chain sequence along with its context. CDR3 size: 14 residues. CDR1 is LGHDT and CDR2 is YNNKEL in the germline V gene (reference sequence). J was trimmed by 7 bases and V by 4 bases; bases with no gene match: 3. This sample stems from a study of control samples from healthy donors and cancer patients. Sequencing was performed with immunoSEQ multiplex PCR; in TCRdb, only in-frame clones are kept and a portion is missing. The table records around 150,000 clones, 70% to 90% of them present only once. Sequencing was done on a sample of blood. The clonotype was recovered from a man between 25 and 39 years old in good health. The V call is TRBV3-1 (or the pseudogene TRBV3-2), the J call TRBJ2-1; 11 positions agree with TRBD2. CDR3 amino acids: CASSPWTSGNEQFF. CDR3 nucleotide sequence: TGTGCCAGCAGCCCTTGGACTAGCGGGAATGAGCAGTTCTTC.